The entry that follows covers one T cell receptor beta chain sequence. Its binding antigen is unknown. No clone much larger than this one lies a single base away; base qualities are absent. The data belong to a study of siplizumab effects on memory and regulatory T cells (dated by TCRdb to between 2018 and 2021). About the full investigation: The effect of the anti-CD2 antibody siplizumab on alloreactive T-cell subsets was examined in allogeneic mixed lymphocyte reactions constructed from human PBMCs.

The paper's findings and limits, for the study overall: No functional confirmation was obtained for the suppressive function of proliferating Tregs from siplizumab cultures. Among mappable alloreactive CD4+ clones, the Treg-derived fraction averaged approximately 72% with siplizumab versus 25% to 30% in control reactions. Compared with memory T cells, unstimulated naive T cells appeared more diverse, and naive cells seemed to make a substantial contribution to the alloresponse. Sequences below about 10^-5 frequency were poorly captured, so only a minor fraction of alloreactive clones could be mapped to unstimulated subsets. Roughly 75-95% of proliferating CD4+ or CD8+ clones could not be assigned a naive or memory phenotype. The cumulative frequency of alloreactive sequences that could be traced back to unstimulated CD4+ memory T cells was significantly reduced by siplizumab.

The CDR3 measures 15 amino acids from cysteine to phenylalanine. Only the CDR3 DNA is retained, 45 bases long and in frame from the first base. The germline V gene encodes CDR1 ENHRY and CDR2 SYGVKD. Ends trimmed: V by 7 bases, J by 0 bases; bases unmatched to a gene: 5. Sorted unstimulated T cells, along with proliferating T cells recovered from mixed lymphocyte reactions, underwent TCRbeta CDR3 sequencing. Fresh whole blood from roughly 10 HLA-typed healthy donors was used to isolate PBMCs. Library generation was performed with the immunoSEQ multiplex PCR assay. The deep sequencing platform assayed around 95,000 TCR templates per sample. Genomic DNA extracted from sorted T cells was used for TCRbeta CDR3 sequencing. The original pipeline was this. The R programming language was used for the clonal analysis of the TCRbeta CDR3 data. Alloreactive CD4+ and CD8+ clones were defined by comparing unstimulated samples with post-reaction CFSE-low samples. Alloreactive CD4+ clones were assigned to regulatory or non-regulatory origin by matching sequences to sorted unstimulated Treg and non-Treg repertoires. This immuneACCESS table, as held by TCRdb, lists in-frame sequences with V and J called but not all clones. Of the missing ones, under half trace to an unresolved V gene in checked studies; the others have no known cause. V and J calls and clone size follow that table, whereas D and trimming were derived from the DNA. The sample yields tens of thousands of clones; 95% were counted once. The ten largest clones add up to roughly 20% of the sample.

The V and J genes are TRBV10-3 and TRBJ2-3, with 9 bases aligning to TRBD2. This TCR was recovered from a human donor in good health. What was sequenced was CD8+ T cells sorted from blood. The CDR3 corresponds to CAITNLAGSTDTQYF. At the DNA level, the sequence is TGTGCCATCACCAATCTAGCGGGGAGCACAGATACGCAGTATTTT.